These 6 T cell receptor beta chains originate from one sample sequenced in a study of shared clonotypes between healthy human individuals. Here immunoSEQ multiplex PCR was the method, and the copy in TCRdb shows in-frame clones only, minus some. The repertoire has 2 million to 2.5 million clones, approximately 94% of them found once; the top ten carry approximately 0.13%. Sequences were obtained from naive CD4+ T cells sorted from blood. As to subset: CD45RA+ positively selected. The source of these receptors is a man in his late teens or twenties in good health.

On this clone: The same CDR3 also results from other DNA sequences found in this sample. This chain links TRBV30 with TRBJ1-5, with D tentatively TRBD1 (5 bases). V lost 1 base to trimming and J lost 2 bases, with 9 bases between them. Looked up from germline, CDR1 is GTSNPN and CDR2 is SVGIG (reference sequence). This CDR3 spans 14 amino acids. The CDR3 sequence is CAWSGGGRNQPQHF. CDR3 nucleotides: TGTGCCTGGAGTGGGGGGGGTCGCAATCAGCCCCAGCATTTT.

This chain uses TRBV29-1 with TRBJ1-1; D unclear. This CDR3 has 13 amino acids. In germline, CDR1 is SQVTM, CDR2 ANQGSEA. Trimming stripped 1 base from V and 4 bases from J, with 10 bases between. CDR3 nucleotides: TGCAGCGTTGAAGGGAGGCTGGTCACTGAAGCTTTCTTT. It codes for CSVEGRLVTEAFF.

This chain joins TRBV4-3 and TRBJ1-5, with a possible D match to TRBD1 (6 bases). Germline loops: CDR1 LGHNA, CDR2 YSLEER. The CDR3 length is 17 residues. V lost 0 bases to trimming and J lost 2 bases, with 14 bases between them. CDR3 sequence (DNA): TGCGCCAGCAGCCAAGATAGGGCGGGGGCACGCAATCAGCCCCAGCATTTT. Translated: CASSQDRAGARNQPQHF.

This chain connects TRBV6-5 to TRBJ2-7, with TRBD1 as a possible D gene (6 bases). The germline gives CDR1 MNHEY, CDR2 SVGAGI. The CDR3 runs 14 residues. Trimming stripped 4 bases from V and 3 bases from J, with 13 bases between. The CDR3 bases are TGTGCCAGCAGTTCGACGGGACACTTCTACGAGCAGTACTTC. It codes for CASSSTGHFYEQYF.

The chain links TRBV11-2 to TRBJ2-7; 8 bases fit TRBD1. This CDR3 has 15 amino acids. Germline CDR1 and CDR2: SGHAT and FQNNGV. J gave up 4 bases and V 0 bases, and 5 bases lay outside the gene matches. CDR3 nucleotide sequence: TGTGCCAGCAGCTTAGATCCCCAGGGGGCTTACGAGCAGTACTTC. Protein sequence: CASSLDPQGAYEQYF.

V usage is TRBV5-4 and J usage is TRBJ2-3; 8 bases fit TRBD1. Germline V gene sequence: CDR1 SGHNT, CDR2 YYREEE (reference sequence). The V gene end was trimmed by 4 bases and the J gene end by 9 bases; junction bases not matched to a gene: 7. The length of the CDR3 is 13 residues. CDR3 nucleotides: TGTGCCAGCAGCCGACAGGGGCTGGACACGCAGTATTTT. This sequence encodes CASSRQGLDTQYF.